The 21 T cell receptor beta chains given below trace back to one sample, sequenced in a study of response to subunit inactivated influenza vaccine. TCRdb reanalysed the RT-PCR reads using MiXCR and keeps one entry per CDR3 protein. This table has 500,000 to 700,000 distinct CDR3 sequences, less than 25% appearing once. This sample was shared with a second study, whose subject was T cells expressing NK-cell markers. According to that study: In generating TCR beta cDNA, 5'RACE template switching with UMIs was used.

Sample: CD4+ T cells sorted from PBMCs, taken roughly 12 days after vaccination. These receptor sequences come from a man over 45 who received an inactivated influenza vaccine.

This clonotype came up a few times. The chain has TRBV20-1 and TRBJ2-3; D is unclear. The CDR3 covers 13 residues. The ends were cut back, 4 bases at V and 3 bases at J, with 11 bases in the middle. Per germline, CDR1 DFQATT and CDR2 SNEGSKA (reference sequence). Written as DNA, the CDR3 is TGCAGTGCTACTAACGATGGGACAGATACGCAGTATTTT. Its translation: CSATNDGTDTQYF.

This clonotype was counted ten times or more. The J gene is TRBJ2-1, the V gene TRBV5-6; D possibly corresponds to TRBD1 (6 bases). The CDR3 spans 14 residues. Germline V gives CDR1 SGHDT, CDR2 YYEEEE. V lost 7 bases to trimming and J lost 5 bases, with 16 bases between them. The CDR3 region is CASGSPHRDNEQFF. CDR3 coding DNA: TGTGCCAGCGGCAGCCCCCACAGGGACAATGAGCAGTTCTTC.

This chain connects TRBV7-2 to TRBJ2-5; perhaps TRBD1 as D (6 bases). The CDR3 length is 14 residues. Germline CDR1 and CDR2: SGHTA and FQGNSA. V shed 5 bases and J shed 5 bases, with 15 bases lying between them. The CDR3 protein is CASSQGDKRETQYF. The CDR3 nucleotides read TGTGCCAGCAGCCAAGGGGACAAAAGGGAGACCCAGTACTTC.

This clonotype was observed a few times. The chain is built from TRBV18 and TRBJ2-2, with D perhaps assigned TRBD1 or TRBD2 (5 bases each). Germline assignment: CDR1 KGHSH and CDR2 LQKENI. The CDR3 consists of 14 residues. The V gene lost 8 bases and the J gene lost 4 bases, with 14 bases spanning the gap. The CDR3 here is CASTNRGPTGELFF. The CDR3 bases are TGTGCCAGCACTAACCGGGGCCCCACCGGGGAGCTGTTTTTT.

V is TRBV29-1 and J is TRBJ2-5, with a possible D match to TRBD1 (6 bases). CDR1 and CDR2 (germline): SQVTM, ANQGSEA. The CDR3 has 15 amino acids. V lost 4 bases to trimming and J lost 4 bases, with 19 bases between them. CDR3 sequence (DNA): TGCAGCGTTGTTCCTTACACAGGGTTGGTAGAGACCCAGTACTTC. It is translated as CSVVPYTGLVETQYF.

The V gene is TRBV4-2, the J gene TRBJ1-5; TRBD1 matches at 8 bases. In germline, CDR1 is LGHNA, CDR2 YNFKEQ. V lost 4 bases and J lost 7; bases outside the gene matches: 9. CDR3 length equals 15 residues. The CDR3 nucleotides are TGTGCCAGCAGCCCGCGGGACAGGTCGGAACAGCCCCAGCATTTT. Translating it yields CASSPRDRSEQPQHF.

This clonotype was observed a few times. The chain employs TRBV7-2 and TRBJ2-7; possibly TRBD1 for D (6 bases). The germline V gene encodes CDR1 SGHTA and CDR2 FQGNSA. The CDR3 totals 14 residues. V lost 1 base and J lost 2, with 9 bases in between. The CDR3 bases are TGTGCCAGCAGCTTAGTTTACAGGGCCTACGAGCAGTACTTC. As protein: CASSLVYRAYEQYF.

This clonotype was recorded a few times. The gene calls are TRBV12-3 or TRBV12-4 and TRBJ2-4; D unresolved. The length of the CDR3 is 14 residues. The V gene lost 3 bases and the J gene lost 1 base, with 7 bases spanning the gap. The CDR3 nucleotides read TGTGCCAGCAGTTTTTTCGGGGCCAAAAACATTCAGTACTTC. It is translated as CASSFFGAKNIQYF.

The chain is built from TRBV5-6 and TRBJ1-4, with 8 bases matching TRBD1. Germline values: CDR1 SGHDT, CDR2 YYEEEE. Trimming removed 3 bases from V and 6 bases from J; junction bases left unmatched: 4. The CDR3 has 14 amino acids. The CDR3 loop is CASSSQGAHEKLFF. DNA of the CDR3: TGTGCCAGCAGCTCCCAGGGGGCGCATGAAAAACTGTTTTTT.

The table lists this clonotype with a few counts. The V and J genes are TRBV11-2 and TRBJ2-3, with D hard to call. The CDR3 length is 14 residues. V was clipped by 2 bases and J by 3 bases, with 9 bases between them. The germline CDR1 and CDR2 sequences are SGHAT and FQNNGV. CDR3 sequence reads: CASSLKQPTDTQYF. The DNA of the CDR3 is TGTGCCAGCAGCTTAAAACAGCCAACAGATACGCAGTATTTT.

The CDR3 protein is CSVGLDRVYGYTF. CDR3 in DNA: TGCAGCGTCGGATTGGACAGGGTTTATGGCTACACCTTC. The J gene is TRBJ1-2, the V gene TRBV29-1, with 8 nucleotides matching TRBD1. The CDR3 length is 13 residues. Per germline, CDR1 SQVTM and CDR2 ANQGSEA. The junction had 8 bases not matched to a gene; V was cut back by 6 bases and J by 5 bases.

This clonotype was seen more than once but under ten times. V gene TRBV6-2 or TRBV6-3 combines with J gene TRBJ2-7; 13 nucleotides align to TRBD2. Germline CDR1 and CDR2: MNHEY and SVGEGT. V lost 2 bases and J lost 0; bases outside the gene matches: 13. The CDR3 contains 20 residues. The CDR3 protein is CASSYPDFGTSGTNSYEQYF. In DNA form, the CDR3 reads TGTGCCAGCAGTTACCCCGATTTTGGGACTAGCGGGACGAACTCCTACGAGCAGTACTTC.

This clonotype was observed many times. The V and J genes are TRBV4-3 and TRBJ2-2; unclear D gene. In germline, CDR1 is LGHNA, CDR2 YSLEER. Trimming removed 0 bases at V and 5 bases at J, with 4 bases between. CDR3 length: 13 amino acids. The CDR3, as DNA: TGCGCCAGCAGCCAAGAGAGGACCGGGGAGCTGTTTTTT. It codes for CASSQERTGELFF.

The chain joins TRBV20-1 to TRBJ2-1; 9 bases are a match to TRBD2. Germline assignment: CDR1 DFQATT and CDR2 SNEGSKA (reference sequence). V lost 4 bases and J lost 4; bases outside the gene matches: 2. This CDR3 is 13 amino acids long. CDR3 in amino acids: CSATSGTYNEQFF. CDR3 DNA sequence: TGCAGTGCTACTAGCGGGACTTACAATGAGCAGTTCTTC.

The chain links TRBV12-3 or TRBV12-4 to TRBJ2-3, with a weak D call TRBD2 (6 bases). This CDR3 has 16 amino acids. V lost 1 base to trimming and J lost 4 bases, with 15 bases between them. CDR3: CASSLEGGTRADTQYF. The CDR3 DNA sequence: TGTGCCAGCAGTTTAGAAGGCGGGACGAGGGCAGATACGCAGTATTTT.

This clonotype was seen more than once but under ten times. This chain links TRBV6-1 with TRBJ1-6, with TRBD1 matching over 8 bases. V dropped 6 bases and J dropped 6; count of bases not matched to a gene: 10. The CDR3 runs 16 residues. Looked up from germline, CDR1 is MNHNS and CDR2 is SASEGT. Here the CDR3 reads CASSLMTGQANSPLHF. In DNA, the CDR3 is TGTGCCAGCAGCTTGATGACGGGACAGGCTAATTCACCCCTCCACTTT.

The chain recombines TRBV28 with TRBJ2-7; TRBD1 might be the D (6 bases). V dropped 5 bases and J dropped 6 bases, with 26 bases sitting between them. There are 17 residues in the CDR3. The V gene's germline CDR1 is MDHEN and CDR2 SYDVKM. Here the CDR3 DNA reads TGTGCCAGCAGTATCGACAGGATGGGTGCAAGGTGGGGCGAGCAGTACTTC. Protein sequence: CASSIDRMGARWGEQYF.

The rearrangement joins TRBV2 to TRBJ1-5; D is unresolved. The germline CDR1 and CDR2 sequences are SNHLY and FYNNEI. The V end was cut by 11 bases, the J end by 2 bases, with 13 bases between. The CDR3 has 13 residues. As DNA, the CDR3 is TGTGCCGGAGCGGTGAAGGGCAATCAGCCCCAGCATTTT. Protein product: CAGAVKGNQPQHF. Full variable domain (outside the CDR3, taken from reference TRBV2 and TRBJ1-5): EPEVTQTPSHQVTQMGQEVILRCVPISNHLYFYWYRQILGQKVEFLVSFYNNEISEKSEIFDDQFSVERPDGSNFTLKIRSTKLEDSAMYFCAGAVKGNQPQHFGDGTRLSIL.

The chain links TRBV19 to TRBJ1-4, with a tentative D call TRBD1 (5 bases). The CDR3 loop spans 14 amino acids. Between the trimmed V and J ends, which lost 5 bases and 7 bases, there was a span of 14 bases. In germline, CDR1 is LNHDA, CDR2 SQIVND (reference sequence). Here the CDR3 reads CASSLPERGEKLFF. The CDR3 region has the DNA TGTGCCAGTAGTCTCCCCGAAAGGGGTGAAAAACTGTTTTTT.

This clonotype came up many times. One end of the junction fails to match germline, which may point to a read error. V and J are TRBV5-1 and TRBJ2-7; D ambiguous. Germline V gene lookup returns CDR1 SGHRS and CDR2 YFSETQ. This CDR3 spans 13 amino acids. The CDR3 nucleotides read TGTGCCAGCAGCTTGCGGAGCTCCTACGAGCAGTACTTC. Protein product: CASSLRSSYEQYF.

The chain couples TRBV6-1 to TRBJ2-7; TRBD2 agrees at 9 bases. Germline values: CDR1 MNHNS, CDR2 SASEGT. V lost 2 bases, J lost 4 bases, and 9 bases stayed unmatched. This CDR3 has 16 residues. Written as DNA, the CDR3 is TGTGCCAGCAGTGAACGTGGTAGCGGGGGACCTTACGAGCAGTACTTC. Its protein product is CASSERGSGGPYEQYF.